This is a list of T cell receptor beta chains from one sample in a study of T cell repertoires in cytomegalovirus infection. TCRdb redid the calling of the reads with MiXCR, one entry per CDR3 protein. The data hold hundreds of thousands of distinct CDR3 sequences, with around 30% observed a single time. These receptors' antigens are unknown. The specimen comprised cultured PBMCs, sampled from culture after CMV antigen stimulation. Every receptor here comes from a human donor in good health (CMV status not recorded). Some clones in this sample may be carry-over from other donors' samples. CDR3s include the opening cysteine and the closing phenylalanine or tryptophan. The order of the fields is J gene, clone size, D gene, V gene, CDR3 protein, CDR3 DNA. The D gene is left open where the match is weak. The listing skips clone size in some rows; elsewhere it reads once, few, many or a size class.

>TRBJ1-2|-|TRBD1|TRBV9
CASSGTGGFGYTF
TGTGCCAGCAGCGGAACAGGGGGCTTTGGCTACACCTTC
>TRBJ2-1|few|-|TRBV6-2/TRBV6-3
CASSDHGFHNEQFF
TGTGCCAGCAGTGACCACGGGTTTCACAATGAGCAGTTCTTC
>TRBJ2-1|many|-|TRBV5-1
CASSPAVTYNEQFF
TGCGCCAGCAGCCCGGCGGTAACCTACAATGAGCAGTTCTTC
>TRBJ1-2|few|TRBD1|TRBV12-3/TRBV12-4
CASSLEGTGGFRRYGYTF
TGTGCCAGCAGTTTAGAAGGGACAGGGGGTTTTCGGCGCTATGGCTACACCTTC
>TRBJ1-3|-|TRBD1|TRBV20-1
CSARGRTGGRNTIYF
TGCAGTGCTAGAGGCCGGACAGGAGGTAGAAACACCATATATTTT
>TRBJ2-5|few|TRBD2|TRBV7-2
CASSLGLAGGWETQYF
TGTGCCAGCAGCCTGGGACTAGCGGGAGGGTGGGAGACCCAGTACTTC
>TRBJ1-6|-|-|TRBV28
CASRSVQSSYNSPLHF
TGTGCCAGCAGATCCGTCCAGAGCTCCTATAATTCACCCCTCCACTTT
>TRBJ2-1|once|TRBD2|TRBV19
CASSIITSGDYNEQFF
TGTGCCAGTAGTATCATTACTAGCGGGGACTACAATGAGCAGTTCTTC
>TRBJ2-1|-|-|TRBV5-3
CASSLDPARNNEQFF
TGTGCCAGCAGCTTGGACCCAGCACGCAACAATGAGCAGTTCTTC
>TRBJ2-1|-|TRBD2|TRBV12-3/TRBV12-4
CASSRPLAGPGNEQFF
TGTGCCAGCAGCCGACCACTAGCGGGACCGGGGAATGAGCAGTTCTTC
>TRBJ1-1|-|-|TRBV5-4
CASSIDRSNTEAFF
TGTGCCAGCAGTATCGACAGGTCGAACACTGAAGCTTTCTTT
>TRBJ2-1|few|TRBD2|TRBV6-2/TRBV6-3
CASRSLTVAGGDNEQFF
TGTGCCAGCAGGAGTCTTACGGTGGCGGGAGGTGACAATGAGCAGTTCTTC